This TCR beta chain was sequenced for a study of cytomegalovirus exposure and HLA in healthy donors. A single count supports this clone. This sample includes further DNA sequences coding for the same CDR3. With 60 Vbeta and 13 Jbeta primers, the PCR was carried out. Method: immunoSEQ multiplex PCR; TCRdb's copy keeps in-frame clones and lacks some. The table has 200,000 to 250,000 clones, 70% to 80% seen once. V lost 0 bases and J lost 2, with 5 bases in between. CDR1 is SGHRS and CDR2 is YFSETQ in the germline V gene. This CDR3 has 14 residues. The V call is TRBV5-1, the J call TRBJ1-4, with D possibly being TRBD1 (5 bases). The clonotype originates from a male donor in good health and CMV-seronegative. The sequencing sample was made of PBMCs. The CDR3 here is CASSLGGTNEKLFF. CDR3 bases: TGCGCCAGCAGCTTGGGGGGCACTAATGAAAAACTGTTTTTT. Looking up the rest from reference TRBV5-1 and TRBJ1-4 gives the full variable domain: KAGVTQTPRYLIKTRGQQVTLSCSPISGHRSVSWYQQTPGQGLQFLFEYFSETQRNKGNFPGRFSGRQFSNSRSEMNVSTLELGDSALYLCASSLGGTNEKLFFGSGTQLSVL.